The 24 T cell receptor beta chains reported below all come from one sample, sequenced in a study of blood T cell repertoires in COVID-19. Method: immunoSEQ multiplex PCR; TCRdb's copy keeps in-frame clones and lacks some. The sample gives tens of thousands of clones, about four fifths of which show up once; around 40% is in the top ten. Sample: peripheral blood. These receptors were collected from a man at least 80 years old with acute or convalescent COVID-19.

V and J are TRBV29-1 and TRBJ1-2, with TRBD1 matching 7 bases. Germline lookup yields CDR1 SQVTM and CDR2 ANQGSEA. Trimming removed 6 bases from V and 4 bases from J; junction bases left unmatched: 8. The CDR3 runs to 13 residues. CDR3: CSVRRGGSYGYTF. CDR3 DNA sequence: TGCAGCGTGCGGCGAGGGGGCAGCTATGGCTACACCTTC.

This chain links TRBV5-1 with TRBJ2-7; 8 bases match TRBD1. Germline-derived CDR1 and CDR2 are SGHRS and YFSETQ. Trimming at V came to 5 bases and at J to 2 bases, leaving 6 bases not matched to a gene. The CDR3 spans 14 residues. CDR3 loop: CASRPGTGPYEQYF. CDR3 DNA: TGCGCCAGCAGGCCCGGGACAGGCCCCTACGAGCAGTACTTC.

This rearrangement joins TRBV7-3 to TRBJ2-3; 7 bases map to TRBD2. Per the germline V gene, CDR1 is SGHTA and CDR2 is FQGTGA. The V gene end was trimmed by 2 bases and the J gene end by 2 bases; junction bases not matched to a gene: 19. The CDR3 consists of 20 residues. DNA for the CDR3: TGTGCCAGCAGCTTATCCCCAGGGTCAGGACTAGGCGGGGTCACAGATACGCAGTATTTT. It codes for CASSLSPGSGLGGVTDTQYF.

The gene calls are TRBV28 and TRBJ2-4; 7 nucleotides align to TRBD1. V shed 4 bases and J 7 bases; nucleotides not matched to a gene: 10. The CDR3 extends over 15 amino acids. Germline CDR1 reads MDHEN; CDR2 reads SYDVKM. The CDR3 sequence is CASSSQDRSWNIQYF. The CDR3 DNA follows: TGTGCCAGCAGTTCCCAGGACAGGTCATGGAACATTCAGTACTTC.

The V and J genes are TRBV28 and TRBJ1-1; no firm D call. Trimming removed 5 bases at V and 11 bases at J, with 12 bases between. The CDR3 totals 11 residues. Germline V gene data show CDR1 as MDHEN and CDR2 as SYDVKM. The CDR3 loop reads CASSQYAEAFF. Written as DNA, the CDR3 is TGTGCCAGCAGTCAATATGCCGAGGCTTTCTTT.

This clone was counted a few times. CDR3 in DNA: TGTGCCAGTAGTACACTAGCGGGAGGGATCGGGGAGCTGTTTTTT. Residues: CASSTLAGGIGELFF. The chain couples TRBV19 to TRBJ2-2; 13 nucleotides align to TRBD2. The CDR3 consists of 15 residues. The J segment lost 7 bases and the V segment lost 4 bases, leaving 3 bases of the junction unmatched. Germline V gene sequence: CDR1 LNHDA, CDR2 SQIVND (reference sequence).

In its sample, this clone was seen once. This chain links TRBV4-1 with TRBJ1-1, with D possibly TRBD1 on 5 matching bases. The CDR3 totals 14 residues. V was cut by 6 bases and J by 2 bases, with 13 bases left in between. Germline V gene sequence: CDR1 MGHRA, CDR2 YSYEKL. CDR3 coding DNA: TGCGCCAGCAGAGTTGACAGTTTTAACACTGAAGCTTTCTTT. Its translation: CASRVDSFNTEAFF.

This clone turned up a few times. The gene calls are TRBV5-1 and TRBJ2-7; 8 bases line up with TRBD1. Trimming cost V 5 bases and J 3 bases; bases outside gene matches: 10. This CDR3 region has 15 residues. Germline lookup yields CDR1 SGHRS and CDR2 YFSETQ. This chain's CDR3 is CASRRDRSTDYEQYF. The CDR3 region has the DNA TGCGCCAGCAGACGGGACAGGTCGACAGACTACGAGCAGTACTTC. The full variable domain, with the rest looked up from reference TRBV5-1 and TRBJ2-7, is KAGVTQTPRYLIKTRGQQVTLSCSPISGHRSVSWYQQTPGQGLQFLFEYFSETQRNKGNFPGRFSGRQFSNSRSEMNVSTLELGDSALYLCASRRDRSTDYEQYFGPGTRLTVT.

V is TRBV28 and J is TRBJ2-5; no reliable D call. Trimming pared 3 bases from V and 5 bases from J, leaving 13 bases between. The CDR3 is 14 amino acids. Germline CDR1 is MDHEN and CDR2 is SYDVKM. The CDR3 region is CASSFSMTRETQYF. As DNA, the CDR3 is TGTGCCAGCAGTTTTTCTATGACTCGTGAGACCCAGTACTTC.

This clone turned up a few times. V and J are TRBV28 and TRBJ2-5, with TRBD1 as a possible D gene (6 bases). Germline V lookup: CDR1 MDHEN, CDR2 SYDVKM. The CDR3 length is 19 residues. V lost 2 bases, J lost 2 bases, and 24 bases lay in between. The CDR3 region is CASSLREWRTVRYQETQYF. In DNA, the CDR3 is TGTGCCAGCAGTTTAAGGGAGTGGAGGACAGTTCGATATCAAGAGACCCAGTACTTC.

CDR3 nucleotide sequence: TGTGCCAGTAGTCCTAGGGGCGCAACTAATGAAAAACTGTTTTTT. It encodes CASSPRGATNEKLFF. The chain combines TRBV19 with TRBJ1-4, with a tentative D call TRBD1 (5 bases). This CDR3 spans 15 amino acids. Trimming left V 5 bases short and J 0 bases short, with 10 bases between. The germline V gene encodes CDR1 LNHDA and CDR2 SQIVND (reference sequence).

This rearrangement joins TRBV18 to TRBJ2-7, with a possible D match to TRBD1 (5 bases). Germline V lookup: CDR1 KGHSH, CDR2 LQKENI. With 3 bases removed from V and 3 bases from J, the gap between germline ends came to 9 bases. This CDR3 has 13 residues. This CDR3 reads CASSPQGFYEQYF. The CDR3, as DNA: TGTGCCAGCTCACCGCAGGGTTTCTACGAGCAGTACTTC.

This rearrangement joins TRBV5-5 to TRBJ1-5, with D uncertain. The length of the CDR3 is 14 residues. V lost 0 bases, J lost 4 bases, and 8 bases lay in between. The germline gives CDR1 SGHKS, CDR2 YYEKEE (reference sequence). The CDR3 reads CASSLARWNQPQHF. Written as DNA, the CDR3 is TGTGCCAGCAGCTTGGCCCGGTGGAATCAGCCCCAGCATTTT.

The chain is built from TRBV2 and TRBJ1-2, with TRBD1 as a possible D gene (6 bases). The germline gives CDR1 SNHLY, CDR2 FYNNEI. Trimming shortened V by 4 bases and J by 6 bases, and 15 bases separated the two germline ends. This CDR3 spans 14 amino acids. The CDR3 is CASSVSQGYNGYTF. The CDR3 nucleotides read TGTGCCAGCAGTGTGTCACAGGGATATAATGGCTACACCTTC.

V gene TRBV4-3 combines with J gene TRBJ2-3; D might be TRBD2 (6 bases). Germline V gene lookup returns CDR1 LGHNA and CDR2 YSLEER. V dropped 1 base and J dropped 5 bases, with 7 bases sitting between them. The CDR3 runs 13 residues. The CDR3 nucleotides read TGCGCCAGCAGCCAAGGGGGGGAAGATACGCAGTATTTT. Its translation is CASSQGGEDTQYF.

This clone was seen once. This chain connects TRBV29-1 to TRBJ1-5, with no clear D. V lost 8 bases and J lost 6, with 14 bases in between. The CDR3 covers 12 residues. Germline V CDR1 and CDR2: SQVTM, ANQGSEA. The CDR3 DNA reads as TGCAGCATTTCCTCGGGTGGTCAGCCCCAGCATTTT. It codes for CSISSGGQPQHF.

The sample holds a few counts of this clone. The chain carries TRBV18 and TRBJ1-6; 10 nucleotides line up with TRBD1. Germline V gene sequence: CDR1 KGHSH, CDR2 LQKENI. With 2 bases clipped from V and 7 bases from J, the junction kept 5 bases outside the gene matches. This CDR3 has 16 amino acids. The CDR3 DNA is TGTGCCAGCTCACCATCAGGACAGGGGGGGAATTCACCCCTCCACTTT. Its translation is CASSPSGQGGNSPLHF.

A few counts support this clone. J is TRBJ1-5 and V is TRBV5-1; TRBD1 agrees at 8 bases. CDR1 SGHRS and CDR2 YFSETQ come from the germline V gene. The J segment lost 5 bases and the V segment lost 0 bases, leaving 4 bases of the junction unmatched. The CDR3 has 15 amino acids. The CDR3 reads CASSLAGQGDQPQHF. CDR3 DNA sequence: TGCGCCAGCAGCTTGGCTGGACAGGGCGATCAGCCCCAGCATTTT. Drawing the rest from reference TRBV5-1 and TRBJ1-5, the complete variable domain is KAGVTQTPRYLIKTRGQQVTLSCSPISGHRSVSWYQQTPGQGLQFLFEYFSETQRNKGNFPGRFSGRQFSNSRSEMNVSTLELGDSALYLCASSLAGQGDQPQHFGDGTRLSIL.

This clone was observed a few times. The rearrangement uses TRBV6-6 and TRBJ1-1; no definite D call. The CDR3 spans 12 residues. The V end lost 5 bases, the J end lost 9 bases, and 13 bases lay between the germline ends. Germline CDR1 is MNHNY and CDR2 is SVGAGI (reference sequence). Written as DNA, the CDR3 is TGTGCCAGCAGTCCCAGTGGGCCCAAAGCTTTCTTT. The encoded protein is CASSPSGPKAFF.

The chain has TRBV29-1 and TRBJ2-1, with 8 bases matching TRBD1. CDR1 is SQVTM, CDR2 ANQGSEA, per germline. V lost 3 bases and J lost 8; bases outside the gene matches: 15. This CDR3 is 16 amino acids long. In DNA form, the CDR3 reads TGCAGCGTTGAGGGGCATACAGGGGGAGCTATACATGAGCAGTTCTTC. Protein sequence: CSVEGHTGGAIHEQFF.

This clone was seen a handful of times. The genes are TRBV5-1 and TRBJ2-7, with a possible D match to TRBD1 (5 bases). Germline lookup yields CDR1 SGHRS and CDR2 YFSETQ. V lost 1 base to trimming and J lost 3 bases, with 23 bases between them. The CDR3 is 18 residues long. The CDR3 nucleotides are TGCGCCAGCAGCTTGAGCCAGGTTGGGGCATGGCGGAACTACGAGCAGTACTTC. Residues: CASSLSQVGAWRNYEQYF.

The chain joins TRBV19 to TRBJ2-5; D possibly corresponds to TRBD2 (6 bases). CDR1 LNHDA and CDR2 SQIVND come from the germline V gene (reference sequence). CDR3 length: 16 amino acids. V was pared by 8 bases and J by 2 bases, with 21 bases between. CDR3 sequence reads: CASPRCGEREQETQYF. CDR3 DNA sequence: TGTGCCAGTCCCCGCTGCGGGGAACGAGAACAAGAGACCCAGTACTTC.

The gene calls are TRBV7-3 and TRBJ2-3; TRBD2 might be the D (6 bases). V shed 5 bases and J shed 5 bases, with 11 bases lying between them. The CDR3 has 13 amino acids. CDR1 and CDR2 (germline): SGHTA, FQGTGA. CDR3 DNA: TGTGCCAGCAGCCTTGGACTAATAGATACGCAGTATTTT. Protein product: CASSLGLIDTQYF.

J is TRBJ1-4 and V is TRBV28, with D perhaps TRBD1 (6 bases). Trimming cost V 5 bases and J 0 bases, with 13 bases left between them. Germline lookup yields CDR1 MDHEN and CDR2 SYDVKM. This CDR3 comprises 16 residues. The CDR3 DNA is TGTGCCAGCAGTAAACAGGGTGCTGCAACTAATGAAAAACTGTTTTTT. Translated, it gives CASSKQGAATNEKLFF.